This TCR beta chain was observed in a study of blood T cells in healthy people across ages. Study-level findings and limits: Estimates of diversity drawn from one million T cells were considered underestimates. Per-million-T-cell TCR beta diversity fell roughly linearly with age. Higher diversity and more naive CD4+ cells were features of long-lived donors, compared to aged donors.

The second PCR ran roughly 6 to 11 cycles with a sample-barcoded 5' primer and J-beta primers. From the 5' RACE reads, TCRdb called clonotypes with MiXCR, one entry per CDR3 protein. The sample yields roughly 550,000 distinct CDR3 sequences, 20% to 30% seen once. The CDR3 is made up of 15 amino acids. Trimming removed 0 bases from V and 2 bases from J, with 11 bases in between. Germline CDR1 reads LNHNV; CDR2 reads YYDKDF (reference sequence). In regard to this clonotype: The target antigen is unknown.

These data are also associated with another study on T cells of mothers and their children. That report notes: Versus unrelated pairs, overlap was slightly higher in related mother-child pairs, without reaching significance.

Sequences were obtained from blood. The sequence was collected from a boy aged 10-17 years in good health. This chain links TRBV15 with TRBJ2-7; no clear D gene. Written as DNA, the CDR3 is TGTGCCACCAGCAGAGATTACTGGGCCGCCTACGAGCAGTACTTC. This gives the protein CATSRDYWAAYEQYF.